These T cell receptor beta chains were read from a single sample in a study of identifying expanded T cells in peripheral blood. Measured with immunoSEQ multiplex PCR; TCRdb has only the in-frame clones, and not every one. The sample shows about 100,000 clones, approximately 88% of them seen only once. Input material: blood. The receptor set was obtained from a person aged 18 to 75 in good health. Each CDR3 is given with its conserved first and last residue. Fields, in order: clone size, D gene, V gene, J gene, CDR3 protein, CDR3 DNA. The D gene is left open where the match is weak. Rows give clone size only sometimes, using once, few, many, or a class for an expanded clone.

abundance: NA; d_gene: NA; v_gene: TRBV6-5; j_gene: TRBJ2-7; CDR3aa: CASSYSAGDYEQYF; CDR3nt: TGTGCCAGCAGTTACTCGGCAGGGGACTACGAGCAGTACTTC
abundance: NA; d_gene: NA; v_gene: TRBV2; j_gene: TRBJ1-4; CDR3aa: CASSEEKLFF; CDR3nt: TGTGCCAGCAGTGAAGAAAAACTGTTTTTT
abundance: NA; d_gene: NA; v_gene: TRBV5-6; j_gene: TRBJ1-2; CDR3aa: CASSLDTDYGYTF; CDR3nt: TGTGCCAGCAGCTTAGACACGGACTATGGCTACACCTTC
abundance: NA; d_gene: TRBD1; v_gene: TRBV18; j_gene: TRBJ1-2; CDR3aa: CASSSTGQGVLGYTF; CDR3nt: TGTGCCAGCTCGTCCACGGGACAGGGTGTTTTAGGCTACACCTTC
abundance: NA; d_gene: NA; v_gene: TRBV11-2; j_gene: TRBJ1-2; CDR3aa: CASSQERARGYTF; CDR3nt: TGTGCCAGCAGCCAGGAGAGGGCGAGGGGCTACACCTTC
abundance: NA; d_gene: TRBD1; v_gene: TRBV11-2; j_gene: TRBJ1-4; CDR3aa: CASSPDRGRFGEKLFF; CDR3nt: TGTGCCAGCAGCCCGGACAGGGGGCGCTTCGGCGAAAAACTGTTTTTT
abundance: NA; d_gene: NA; v_gene: TRBV5-1; j_gene: TRBJ1-2; CDR3aa: CASSLDEGNYGYTF; CDR3nt: TGCGCCAGCAGCTTGGACGAGGGCAACTATGGCTACACCTTC
abundance: NA; d_gene: NA; v_gene: TRBV6-6; j_gene: TRBJ1-4; CDR3aa: CASSYSDLFGNEKLFF; CDR3nt: TGTGCCAGCAGTTATTCGGATCTATTTGGTAATGAAAAACTGTTTTTT
abundance: NA; d_gene: NA; v_gene: TRBV13; j_gene: TRBJ2-4; CDR3aa: CASSSQGGQHYF; CDR3nt: TGTGCCAGCAGCTCACAAGGGGGGCAGCATTACTTC
abundance: NA; d_gene: NA; v_gene: TRBV18; j_gene: TRBJ2-3; CDR3aa: CASSPLDGSTDTQYF; CDR3nt: TGTGCCAGCTCACCCCTGGACGGGAGCACAGATACGCAGTATTTT
abundance: NA; d_gene: NA; v_gene: TRBV6-1; j_gene: TRBJ2-7; CDR3aa: CVSQKGRGQYF; CDR3nt: TGTGTCAGCCAAAAGGGACGGGGGCAGTACTTC
abundance: once; d_gene: NA; v_gene: TRBV11-2; j_gene: TRBJ1-2; CDR3aa: CASSRPVYGYGYTF; CDR3nt: TGTGCCAGCAGCCGCCCCGTGTATGGCTATGGCTACACCTTC
abundance: NA; d_gene: TRBD1; v_gene: TRBV6-5; j_gene: TRBJ1-1; CDR3aa: CASTRTGKNTEAFF; CDR3nt: TGTGCCAGCACCAGGACAGGGAAGAACACTGAAGCTTTCTTT
abundance: NA; d_gene: NA; v_gene: TRBV2; j_gene: TRBJ1-1; CDR3aa: CASKTTGNTEAFF; CDR3nt: TGTGCCAGCAAAACGACAGGAAACACTGAAGCTTTCTTT
abundance: NA; d_gene: NA; v_gene: TRBV18; j_gene: TRBJ2-2; CDR3aa: CASSPYLDTGELFF; CDR3nt: TGTGCCAGCTCCCCCTACCTAGACACCGGGGAGCTGTTTTTT
abundance: NA; d_gene: NA; v_gene: TRBV7-3; j_gene: TRBJ2-5; CDR3aa: CASSLYAKETQYF; CDR3nt: TGTGCCAGCAGCTTATATGCGAAAGAGACCCAGTACTTC
abundance: NA; d_gene: TRBD1; v_gene: TRBV6-5; j_gene: TRBJ1-1; CDR3aa: CASSYRDRADEAFF; CDR3nt: TGTGCCAGCAGTTACAGGGACAGGGCCGATGAAGCTTTCTTT
abundance: once; d_gene: NA; v_gene: TRBV28; j_gene: TRBJ2-7; CDR3aa: CASSSPGTASYEQYF; CDR3nt: TGTGCCAGCAGTTCTCCCGGGACGGCCTCCTACGAGCAGTACTTC
abundance: once; d_gene: NA; v_gene: TRBV9; j_gene: TRBJ1-3; CDR3aa: CASSVAGFSGNTIYF; CDR3nt: TGTGCCAGCAGCGTAGCAGGATTCTCTGGAAACACCATATATTTT
abundance: NA; d_gene: TRBD1; v_gene: TRBV19; j_gene: TRBJ1-5; CDR3aa: CASSTLQDRVFLQPQHF; CDR3nt: TGTGCCAGTAGTACCCTTCAGGACAGGGTGTTTTTACAGCCCCAGCATTTT
abundance: once; d_gene: NA; v_gene: TRBV5-5; j_gene: TRBJ1-6; CDR3aa: CASSLGPGARNSPLHF; CDR3nt: TGTGCCAGCAGCTTGGGCCCAGGGGCGCGGAATTCACCCCTCCACTTT
abundance: NA; d_gene: TRBD1; v_gene: TRBV29-1; j_gene: TRBJ1-4; CDR3aa: CSVDWGQGRGEKLFF; CDR3nt: TGCAGCGTTGATTGGGGACAGGGACGAGGAGAAAAACTGTTTTTT
abundance: NA; d_gene: NA; v_gene: TRBV5-1; j_gene: TRBJ1-1; CDR3aa: CASSTTGNTEAFF; CDR3nt: TGCGCCAGCAGCACGACGGGGAACACTGAAGCTTTCTTT
abundance: NA; d_gene: TRBD2; v_gene: TRBV29-1; j_gene: TRBJ2-5; CDR3aa: CSVEESGRKTQYF; CDR3nt: TGCAGCGTTGAGGAGAGCGGGAGAAAGACCCAGTACTTC
abundance: NA; d_gene: TRBD1; v_gene: TRBV29-1; j_gene: TRBJ1-2; CDR3aa: CSVELGQGYGYTF; CDR3nt: TGCAGCGTTGAATTGGGACAGGGCTATGGCTACACCTTC
abundance: NA; d_gene: NA; v_gene: TRBV25-1; j_gene: TRBJ2-1; CDR3aa: CASSEERGPRYNEQFF; CDR3nt: TGTGCCAGCAGTGAAGAGAGAGGTCCCCGCTACAATGAGCAGTTCTTC
abundance: NA; d_gene: TRBD1; v_gene: TRBV29-1; j_gene: TRBJ1-5; CDR3aa: CSVGTGKGNQPQHF; CDR3nt: TGCAGCGTTGGGACAGGGAAAGGGAATCAGCCCCAGCATTTT
abundance: NA; d_gene: NA; v_gene: TRBV5-1; j_gene: TRBJ1-2; CDR3aa: CASSPQVGDGYTF; CDR3nt: TGCGCCAGCAGCCCTCAGGTAGGAGACGGCTACACCTTC
abundance: NA; d_gene: NA; v_gene: TRBV14; j_gene: TRBJ1-2; CDR3aa: CASSLYRQDWNGYTF; CDR3nt: TGTGCCAGCAGCCTCTATCGACAGGATTGGAATGGCTACACCTTC